This passage covers 5 T cell receptor beta chains from one sample sequenced in a study of neurological immune-mediated disorders. Using its own MiXCR run on the 5' RACE reads, TCRdb lists one record per CDR3 protein. The sample holds 85,000 to 110,000 distinct CDR3 sequences, 9.5% to 14% seen once. Time point in this sample: longitudinal time-point 3. What was sequenced was PBMCs. These receptors were obtained from a female donor with HTLV-1-associated myelopathy (HAM/TSP).

This clonotype has ten or more counts. The rearrangement joins TRBV12-3 or TRBV12-4 to TRBJ2-4, with 8 nucleotides matching TRBD1. After removal of 7 bases from V and 7 bases from J, the junction contained 6 bases not matched to a gene. The CDR3 is made up of 13 amino acids. The CDR3 nucleotides read TGTGCCAGCACCCTGACAGGGGTCAACATTCAGTACTTC. Encoded protein: CASTLTGVNIQYF.

The chain employs TRBV27 and TRBJ2-7; 8 positions agree with TRBD1. CDR1 and CDR2 (germline): MNHEY, SMNVEV (reference sequence). The CDR3 covers 15 residues. With 6 bases clipped from V and 5 bases from J, the junction kept 12 bases outside the gene matches. The DNA of the CDR3 is TGTGCCAGCAGGGCCTCCGGGCAGGGGGCCCACGAGCAGTACTTC. It encodes CASRASGQGAHEQYF.

This clonotype was seen ten or more times. For the CDR3, the DNA is TGTGCCAGCAGGGATAGCGGCAGCTCCTACAATGAGCAGTTCTTC. It is translated as CASRDSGSSYNEQFF. The rearrangement links TRBV12-3 or TRBV12-4 to TRBJ2-1; D is perhaps TRBD2 (6 bases). Trimming removed 6 bases at V and 0 bases at J, with 12 bases between. This CDR3 spans 15 amino acids.

The sample holds many counts of this clonotype. The V and J genes are TRBV27 and TRBJ1-4; unclear D gene. The CDR3 sequence is 13 residues long. The V gene's germline CDR1 is MNHEY and CDR2 SMNVEV (reference sequence). Trimming took 5 bases from V and 13 from J, leaving 17 bases between them. The DNA for the CDR3 is TGTGCCAGCAGTCCACTGAGAAAGGGTCCACTGTTTTTT. Protein product: CASSPLRKGPLFF.

This clonotype occurred many times. The chain couples TRBV28 to TRBJ2-3; D gene unclear. Per germline, CDR1 MDHEN and CDR2 SYDVKM. Trimming cost V 3 bases and J 1 base, with 8 bases left between them. The CDR3 runs to 14 residues. The CDR3 here is CASSFTRRTDTQYF. CDR3 bases: TGTGCCAGCAGTTTTACGCGGCGCACAGATACGCAGTATTTT.